The 6 T cell receptor beta chains in this list originate from one sample, sequenced in a study of T cell changes during pregnancy in multiple sclerosis. Libraries were prepared by immunoSEQ multiplex PCR; TCRdb keeps only in-frame clonotypes and omits some of them. The repertoire holds under 110,000 clones, with roughly nine tenths as singletons. Sequencing was performed on peripheral blood, taken before pregnancy. The source is a female donor with multiple sclerosis, enrolled in a pregnancy study.

The gene calls are TRBV6-6 and TRBJ2-5; D is possibly TRBD1 (7 bases). The V and J ends lost 5 bases and 1 base respectively, with 14 bases between them. The CDR3 loop spans 15 amino acids. Germline V lookup: CDR1 MNHNY, CDR2 SVGAGI (reference sequence). The CDR3 DNA reads as TGTGCCAGCAGTCAAGGAGGGACAGTCCAAGAGACCCAGTACTTC. It encodes CASSQGGTVQETQYF.

The chain recombines TRBV5-1 with TRBJ2-1, with 10 bases aligning to TRBD2. V gave up 5 bases and J gave up 2 bases; unmatched junction bases: 4. This CDR3 spans 15 amino acids. CDR1 and CDR2 (germline): SGHRS, YFSETQ. CDR3 region: CASRRTSGAYNEQFF. The CDR3 DNA reads as TGCGCCAGCAGAAGAACTAGCGGGGCCTACAATGAGCAGTTCTTC.

The chain carries TRBV9 and TRBJ1-2; 10 bases fit TRBD1. Germline CDR1 is SGDLS and CDR2 is YYNGEE. The length of the CDR3 is 13 residues. The trim removed 3 bases at V and 6 bases at J, leaving 2 bases unmatched. CDR3 sequence: CASSETGGDGYTF. The CDR3 DNA follows: TGTGCCAGCAGCGAGACAGGGGGCGATGGCTACACCTTC.

This chain links TRBV2 with TRBJ2-7, with 12 bases identical to TRBD2. J gave up 3 bases and V 6 bases, and 3 bases lay outside the gene matches. The germline CDR1 and CDR2 sequences are SNHLY and FYNNEI. The CDR3 spans 14 residues. CDR3 in amino acids: CASRWTSGNYEQYF. CDR3 nucleotide sequence: TGTGCCAGCAGGTGGACTAGCGGGAACTACGAGCAGTACTTC.

V gene TRBV28 combines with J gene TRBJ2-2; a weak D match, TRBD2 (5 bases). V was clipped by 5 bases and J by 1 base, with 14 bases between them. The CDR3 is 16 amino acids. CDR1 and CDR2 (germline): MDHEN, SYDVKM. The CDR3 here is CASSRNELVNTGELFF. CDR3 DNA sequence: TGTGCCAGCAGTCGAAACGAACTAGTGAACACCGGGGAGCTGTTTTTT. Full variable domain (remainder filled in from reference TRBV28 and TRBJ2-2): DVKVTQSSRYLVKRTGEKVFLECVQDMDHENMFWYRQDPGLGLRLIYFSYDVKMKEKGDIPEGYSVSREKKERFSLILESASTNQTSMYLCASSRNELVNTGELFFGEGSRLTVL.

This CDR3 reads CARSPQGSSGELFF. CDR3 sequence (DNA): TGTGCCAGAAGCCCCCAGGGTTCGAGCGGGGAGCTGTTTTTT. This chain links TRBV7-5 with TRBJ2-2; the D segment call TRBD1 is taken from the table without a DNA check. TRBV7-5 is a pseudogene locus. The CDR3 spans 14 residues.